Shown below are 29 T cell receptor beta chains from a single sample sequenced in a study of T cell responses to AZD1222 COVID-19 vaccine (dated by TCRdb to about 2021). This sample's time point label indicates: about 28 days (+/-7) after the second vaccine dose. Libraries came from the immunoSEQ multiplex PCR assay. Here the immuneACCESS table is served through TCRdb, limited to in-frame sequences with V and J called. Missing clones are a known gap in these copies; in checked studies unresolved V genes cover under half, and the rest lacks a known reason. Counted in this sample were 150,000 to 200,000 clones; 88% of them appeared once. Jointly, the top ten make up 11% of the sample. The source material was peripheral blood, sampled 28 days after the second AZD1222 dose. These receptors were obtained from an adult who received the AZD1222 COVID-19 vaccine.

In DNA form, the CDR3 reads TGCGCCAGCAGCCAAGGGACAGGGGGCTCGGATGAGCAGTTCTTC. Amino acid sequence: CASSQGTGGSDEQFF. J is TRBJ2-1 and V is TRBV5-1, with 12 nucleotides matching TRBD1. The germline gives CDR1 SGHRS, CDR2 YFSETQ. The CDR3 runs 15 residues. V shed 4 bases, J shed 8 bases, and the junction held 7 bases outside the gene matches.

The chain recombines TRBV5-6 with TRBJ2-2; D possibly corresponds to TRBD1 (5 bases). CDR3 length equals 15 residues. Trimming took 4 bases from V and 5 from J, leaving 15 bases between them. CDR1 is SGHDT, CDR2 YYEEEE, per germline. The CDR3 DNA reads as TGTGCCAGCAGCCCTGGGGTGGGGCGGACCGGGGAGCTGTTTTTT. Its translation is CASSPGVGRTGELFF.

The chain couples TRBV4-1 to TRBJ2-3; D is possibly TRBD2 (5 bases). V lost 1 base and J 1 base, leaving 9 bases between the germline ends. The CDR3 contains 15 residues. Germline CDR1 is MGHRA and CDR2 is YSYEKL. Here the CDR3 DNA reads TGCGCCAGCAGCCAAGGATACGGGGGCACAGATACGCAGTATTTT. Its protein product is CASSQGYGGTDTQYF.

The chain joins TRBV5-1 to TRBJ2-7, with 7 bases that match TRBD1. The germline V gene has CDR1 SGHRS and CDR2 YFSETQ. J lost 6 bases, V lost 4 bases, and 13 bases had no gene match. The length of the CDR3 is 15 residues. In nucleotides, the CDR3 is TGCGCCAGCAGCCCGCCCCAGGGGGAGAACGGCGAGCAGTACTTC. It encodes CASSPPQGENGEQYF. The whole variable domain, remainder taken from reference TRBV5-1 and TRBJ2-7, is KAGVTQTPRYLIKTRGQQVTLSCSPISGHRSVSWYQQTPGQGLQFLFEYFSETQRNKGNFPGRFSGRQFSNSRSEMNVSTLELGDSALYLCASSPPQGENGEQYFGPGTRLTVT.

This clone was found a few times. The rearrangement joins TRBV19 to TRBJ2-1, with 8 bases fitting TRBD1. The ends lost 4 bases at V and 8 bases at J; junction bases unmatched: 4. Germline V gives CDR1 LNHDA, CDR2 SQIVND (reference sequence). This CDR3 has 13 amino acids. The DNA for the CDR3 is TGTGCCAGTAGTAGCAGGGGGCAGGATGAGCAGTTCTTC. Its translation: CASSSRGQDEQFF.

The genes are TRBV27 and TRBJ2-5; TRBD1 matches at 7 bases. V lost 6 bases and J lost 2; bases outside the gene matches: 3. This CDR3 contains 13 residues. Germline CDR1 MNHEY, CDR2 SMNVEV (reference sequence). The CDR3, as DNA: TGTGCCAGCAGCCTCAGGGGGCAAGAGACCCAGTACTTC. Its protein is CASSLRGQETQYF.

The chain couples TRBV4-1 to TRBJ2-7; 7 bases line up with TRBD2. This CDR3 spans 15 amino acids. The J segment lost 2 bases and the V segment lost 1 base, leaving 5 bases of the junction unmatched. The germline gives CDR1 MGHRA, CDR2 YSYEKL. CDR3 sequence (DNA): TGCGCCAGCAGCCAAGGAGCGGGGAAACCCTACGAGCAGTACTTC. It specifies CASSQGAGKPYEQYF.

This rearrangement joins TRBV6-5 to TRBJ2-3; no reliable D call. The V gene's germline CDR1 is MNHEY and CDR2 SVGAGI. The CDR3 is 14 amino acids. V dropped 6 bases and J dropped 2 bases, with 12 bases sitting between them. This CDR3 is CASRTAPFTDTQYF. CDR3 DNA sequence: TGTGCCAGCAGAACAGCTCCCTTCACAGATACGCAGTATTTT.

The gene calls are TRBV2 and TRBJ2-7; D remains ambiguous. CDR3 length equals 13 residues. Between the trimmed V and J ends, which lost 6 bases and 3 bases, there was a span of 12 bases. Per the germline V gene, CDR1 is SNHLY and CDR2 is FYNNEI. The CDR3 protein is CASRGIQLYEQYF. In nucleotides, the CDR3 is TGTGCCAGCAGGGGGATCCAGCTCTACGAGCAGTACTTC.

This sequence joins TRBV7-9 and TRBJ1-4, with 11 bases matching TRBD1. This CDR3 is built from 15 residues. The V segment lost 4 bases and the J segment 8 bases; nucleotides outside the gene matches: 6. Germline lookup yields CDR1 SEHNR and CDR2 FQNEAQ (reference sequence). The CDR3 DNA follows: TGTGCCAGCAGCTCAGGGGGGACAGGGGGAGAAAAACTGTTTTTT. The encoded protein is CASSSGGTGGEKLFF.

The rearrangement links TRBV27 to TRBJ2-6, with D possibly being TRBD2 (5 bases). The CDR3 totals 16 residues. Germline V gives CDR1 MNHEY, CDR2 SMNVEV (reference sequence). V was shortened by 3 bases and J by 4 bases, with 13 bases between the two germline ends. The DNA for the CDR3 is TGTGCCAGCAGTTTTGAACCGGCGGGCGGGGCCAACGTCCTGACTTTC. Protein product: CASSFEPAGGANVLTF.

This clone occurred once. The chain couples TRBV21-1 to TRBJ2-2; the D call in the table, TRBD1, was not verified against the DNA. TRBV21-1 is annotated as a pseudogene. This CDR3 is built from 14 residues. CDR3 bases: TGTGCCAGCAGCAGGCAATGTGGCACCGGGGAGCTGTTTTTT. This sequence encodes CASSRQCGTGELFF.

The chain uses TRBV27 and TRBJ2-7; TRBD2 aligns across 7 bases. The V segment lost 4 bases and the J segment 12 bases; nucleotides outside the gene matches: 12. Germline values: CDR1 MNHEY, CDR2 SMNVEV (reference sequence). This CDR3 is built from 13 residues. CDR3 sequence reads: CASSYAGDSLWYF. The CDR3 coding sequence is TGTGCCAGCAGTTATGCGGGAGACTCGTTATGGTACTTC.

The chain joins TRBV21-1 to TRBJ2-7; the D call in the table, TRBD1, was not verified against the DNA. TRBV21-1 is reported as a pseudogene. The CDR3 sequence is 15 residues long. The CDR3 protein is CASSKGTGGSYEQYF. The CDR3 nucleotides read TGTGCCAGCAGCAAAGGTACAGGGGGCTCCTACGAGCAGTACTTC.

The chain uses TRBV25-1 and TRBJ2-2; D is tentatively TRBD1 or TRBD2 (5 bases each). Germline CDR1 MGHDK, CDR2 SYGVNS. The CDR3 length is 15 residues. Trimming left V 3 bases short and J 5 bases short, with 13 bases between. The CDR3 sequence is CASSDRGARTGELFF. CDR3 bases: TGTGCCAGCAGTGATAGAGGGGCGAGGACCGGGGAGCTGTTTTTT.

This chain connects TRBV25-1 to TRBJ1-1, with unresolved D. CDR1 and CDR2 (germline): MGHDK, SYGVNS. CDR3 length equals 16 residues. Trimming stripped 4 bases from V and 2 bases from J, with 17 bases between. CDR3: CASSARRGSYNTEAFF. CDR3 bases: TGTGCCAGCAGTGCCCGCCGGGGTAGTTACAACACTGAAGCTTTCTTT.

This clone was seen a few times. The CDR3 reads CASSSRGDGTEAFF. The CDR3 DNA follows: TGCGCCAGCAGCTCCAGGGGGGATGGCACTGAAGCTTTCTTT. This chain links TRBV5-1 with TRBJ1-1; 7 nucleotides align to TRBD1. Germline V gene data show CDR1 as SGHRS and CDR2 as YFSETQ. The CDR3 runs to 14 residues. V trimming: 3 bases; J trimming: 4 bases; junction bases outside the gene matches: 6.

The V and J genes are TRBV2 and TRBJ1-4; TRBD1 matches 7 bases. CDR1 and CDR2 from the germline V gene are SNHLY and FYNNEI. J was trimmed by 4 bases and V by 10 bases; bases with no gene match: 12. The CDR3 is 15 residues long. CDR3: CATAGRDSLNEKLFF. DNA of the CDR3: TGTGCCACCGCGGGGCGGGACAGCCTTAATGAAAAACTGTTTTTT.

The chain has TRBV3-1 (or the pseudogene TRBV3-2) and TRBJ2-1; 14 bases fit TRBD2. This CDR3 comprises 13 residues. The germline CDR1 and CDR2 sequences are LGHDT and YNNKEL (reference sequence). Trimming took 8 bases from V and 6 from J; bases not matched to a gene: 0. CDR3 region: CASGLAGGNEQFF. The CDR3, as DNA: TGTGCCAGCGGACTAGCGGGGGGCAATGAGCAGTTCTTC.

This clone was detected once. The chain uses TRBV6-7 and TRBJ2-3, with 9 bases lining up with TRBD2. TRBV6-7 is filed as an ORF, its function uncertain. This CDR3 is built from 14 residues. The ends lost 8 bases at V and 4 bases at J; junction bases unmatched: 7. The CDR3 is CASSSGVGPDTQYF. Written as DNA, the CDR3 is TGTGCCAGCTCTAGCGGGGTTGGCCCAGATACGCAGTATTTT.

The chain has TRBV7-3 and TRBJ2-3; D remains unclear. Looked up from germline, CDR1 is SGHTA and CDR2 is FQGTGA. CDR3 size: 13 residues. Deletions cut 2 bases from V and 0 bases from J, with 3 bases between. This chain's CDR3 is CASSLYSTDTQYF. CDR3 DNA: TGTGCCAGCAGCTTATATAGCACAGATACGCAGTATTTT.

This chain uses TRBV6-4 with TRBJ2-2, with 9 bases identical to TRBD2. Trimming took 4 bases from V and 2 from J; bases not matched to a gene: 8. This CDR3 has 17 amino acids. In germline, CDR1 is MRHNA, CDR2 SNTAGT. The CDR3 here is CASSVLAGPSNTGELFF. CDR3 nucleotide sequence: TGTGCCAGCAGTGTCCTAGCGGGGCCGTCTAACACCGGGGAGCTGTTTTTT.

The V gene is TRBV19, the J gene TRBJ1-4, with D tentatively TRBD1 (5 bases). Germline CDR1 reads LNHDA; CDR2 reads SQIVND (reference sequence). The CDR3 length is 17 residues. V dropped 2 bases and J dropped 3 bases, with 16 bases sitting between them. The CDR3 DNA reads as TGTGCCAGTAGTATAAGAGTCGGGGGAGGTGCTAATGAAAAACTGTTTTTT. It is translated as CASSIRVGGGANEKLFF.

The CDR3 sequence: CASRPAGVDAQFF. The CDR3 region has the DNA TGTGCCAGCAGGCCGGCTGGGGTAGACGCTCAGTTCTTC. The chain combines TRBV3-1 (or the pseudogene TRBV3-2) with TRBJ2-1, with D unresolved. Germline V lookup: CDR1 LGHDT, CDR2 YNNKEL (reference sequence). Trimming stripped 6 bases from V and 13 bases from J, with 19 bases between. CDR3 length equals 13 residues.

The rearrangement joins TRBV9 to TRBJ1-1; unclear D gene. In germline, CDR1 is SGDLS, CDR2 YYNGEE. V gave up 0 bases and J gave up 1 base, with 4 bases separating them. The CDR3 has 13 amino acids. CDR3 nucleotide sequence: TGTGCCAGCAGCGTAGCGCCGAACACTGAAGCTTTCTTT. Protein: CASSVAPNTEAFF.

The count of this clone is one. The V gene is TRBV15, the J gene TRBJ2-5, with D maybe TRBD1 (6 bases). Trimming took 8 bases from V and 10 from J, leaving 29 bases between them. Germline CDR1 is LNHNV and CDR2 is YYDKDF (reference sequence). The CDR3 length is 16 residues. The CDR3 DNA reads as TGTGCCACCCTCAGAGCACAGGGAAGGGGGTTAGGGGACCAGTACTTC. It translates to CATLRAQGRGLGDQYF.

This chain links TRBV7-2 with TRBJ1-6; D gene unclear. The germline CDR1 and CDR2 sequences are SGHTA and FQGNSA. V gave up 1 base and J gave up 9 bases, with 7 bases separating them. The CDR3 length is 13 residues. In DNA, the CDR3 is TGTGCCAGCAGCTTAGACGCAGTTTCACCCCTCCACTTT. Translated, it gives CASSLDAVSPLHF.

This chain connects TRBV30 to TRBJ1-6; 7 positions agree with TRBD1. The V gene's germline CDR1 is GTSNPN and CDR2 SVGIG (reference sequence). The CDR3 totals 15 residues. V dropped 2 bases and J dropped 7; count of bases not matched to a gene: 8. As DNA, the CDR3 is TGTGCCTGGAGTTCCGACAGGGCGAGAAATTCACCCCTCCACTTT. Its translation: CAWSSDRARNSPLHF.

CDR3: CASSLDTGNTIYF. The CDR3 nucleotides read TGCGCCAGCAGCTTGGACACGGGAAACACCATATATTTT. This chain links TRBV5-1 with TRBJ1-3; no clear D. Germline assignment: CDR1 SGHRS and CDR2 YFSETQ. This CDR3 comprises 13 residues. With 0 bases removed from V and 4 bases from J, the gap between germline ends came to 5 bases.